These T cell receptor beta chains were read from a single sample in a study of cytomegalovirus exposure and HLA in healthy donors. Produced via immunoSEQ multiplex PCR; TCRdb's table is partial and in-frame only. There are 70,000 or so clones in the sample; less than 80% occur only once, and 3% lies in the top ten. Sequences were obtained from PBMCs. These receptors were taken from a woman between 50 and 59 years old in good health and CMV-seronegative. The conserved cysteine and the conserved F or W are not part of the CDR3 here.

v_gene	j_gene	CDR3aa
TRBV2	TRBJ1-3	ASSDRGANTIY
TRBV14	TRBJ2-7	ASSQQQPGEQY
TRBV7-8	TRBJ2-1	ASSLSSSAGNEQF
TRBV4-3	TRBJ2-5	ASSQGGPNQETQY
TRBV16	TRBJ1-2	ASSPRQDYGYT
TRBV7-3	TRBJ1-2	ASSPTGEYYGYT
TRBV9	TRBJ2-1	ASSVLAGNYNEQF
TRBV6-5	TRBJ1-2	ASRQGTGAGYT
TRBV9	TRBJ2-7	ASSLGTTTEQY
TRBV5-1	TRBJ2-7	ASSARGANLPEY
TRBV7-9	TRBJ2-7	ASSLVSQGAKQY
TRBV7-6	TRBJ1-2	ASSPDRYGYT
TRBV4-1	TRBJ2-3	ASSQGGFTDTQY
TRBV7-9	TRBJ1-1	ASSLAAGSEAF
TRBV2	TRBJ2-5	ASRTGTGTGTTQY
TRBV6-6	TRBJ2-7	ASSRGEGGEQY
TRBV2	TRBJ1-5	ASNSGTGAQPQH
TRBV5-6	TRBJ1-5	ASSLGPDQPQH
TRBV5-1	TRBJ2-7	ASSFSGREQY
TRBV30	TRBJ2-1	AWSLGTTTEQF
TRBV9	TRBJ1-2	ASSVGGTQSYGYT
TRBV15	TRBJ2-5	ATSRDEVLGGETQY
TRBV5-1	TRBJ2-5	ASSLPGIGETQY
TRBV5-4	TRBJ2-7	ASSLPKGPGEQY
TRBV7-9	TRBJ2-7	ASSFRGGQDPYEQY
TRBV2	TRBJ1-1	ASSVQWNTEAF
TRBV28	TRBJ1-5	ASSLKRAREPQPQH
TRBV9	TRBJ1-3	ASSPTGGNTIY
TRBV7-2	TRBJ2-5	ASSALLAGGETQY
TRBV5-4	TRBJ1-2	ASSLPGRYGYT
TRBV7-9	TRBJ2-5	ASSLRRQDGQTQY
TRBV5-1	TRBJ2-7	ASSLGGQTLRVQY
TRBV23-1	TRBJ2-7	ASTTPAGVEQY
TRBV11-2	TRBJ1-1	ASSRIRTEAF
TRBV7-3	TRBJ1-2	ASSSQGGLYT
TRBV29-1	TRBJ2-5	SAGGRLAGAPIGETQY
TRBV4-2	TRBJ2-1	ASSLTTSGSRDLYYEQF
TRBV6-5	TRBJ2-7	ASRYQAASYEQY
TRBV29-1	TRBJ1-2	SVWRQGDGYT
TRBV5-1	TRBJ1-4	ASSFGQGGEKLF
TRBV5-4	TRBJ1-5	ASSLDSQPQH
TRBV4-2	TRBJ2-7	ASSQMTGTGGYEQY
TRBV5-1	TRBJ1-2	ASSLTGGSYGYT
TRBV5-1	TRBJ2-7	ASSLGGGYEQY
TRBV10-3	TRBJ1-5	ATAGQGPDSNQPQH
TRBV5-4	TRBJ2-2	ASSSQTSGNTGELF
TRBV4-3	TRBJ2-2	ASEDLPRGTGELF
TRBV19	TRBJ1-5	ASSVTSDRAHWANQPQH
TRBV28	TRBJ1-5	ASSLVSINQPQH
TRBV5-1	TRBJ2-3	ASSSGQASTDTQY
TRBV15	TRBJ2-3	ATSRGGTSGTDTQY
TRBV5-4	TRBJ2-5	ASSSRSRGETQY
TRBV7-3	TRBJ2-5	ASSYRGNQETQY
TRBV5-4	TRBJ1-5	ASSLGGQGGSQPQH
TRBV4-3	TRBJ1-1	ASSQDRMRVNTEAF
TRBV9	TRBJ2-3	ASSGPPGLATDTQY